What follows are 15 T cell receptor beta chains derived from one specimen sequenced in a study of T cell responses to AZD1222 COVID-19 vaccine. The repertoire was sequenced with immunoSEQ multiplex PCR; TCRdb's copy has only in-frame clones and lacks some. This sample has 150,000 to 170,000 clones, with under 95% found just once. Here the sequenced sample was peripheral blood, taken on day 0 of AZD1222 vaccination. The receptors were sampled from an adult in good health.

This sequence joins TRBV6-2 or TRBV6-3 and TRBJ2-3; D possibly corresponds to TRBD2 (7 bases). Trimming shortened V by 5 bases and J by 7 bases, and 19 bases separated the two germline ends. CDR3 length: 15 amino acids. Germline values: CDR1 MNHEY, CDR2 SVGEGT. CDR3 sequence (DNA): TGTGCCAGCAGTCGAACGGGGGGCCCTATATATACGCAGTATTTT. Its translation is CASSRTGGPIYTQYF.

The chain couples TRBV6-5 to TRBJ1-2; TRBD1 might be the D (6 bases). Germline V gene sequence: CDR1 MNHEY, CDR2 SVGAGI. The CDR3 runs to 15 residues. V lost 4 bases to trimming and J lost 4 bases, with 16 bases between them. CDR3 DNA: TGTGCCAGCAGTTGGGAGCCGGGACAATCCTATGGCTACACCTTC. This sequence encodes CASSWEPGQSYGYTF.

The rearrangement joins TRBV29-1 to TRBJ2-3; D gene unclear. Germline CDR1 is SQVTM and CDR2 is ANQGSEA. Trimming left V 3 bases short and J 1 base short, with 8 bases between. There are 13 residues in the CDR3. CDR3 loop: CSVDSRGTDTQYF. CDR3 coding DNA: TGCAGCGTTGATTCGAGAGGCACAGATACGCAGTATTTT.

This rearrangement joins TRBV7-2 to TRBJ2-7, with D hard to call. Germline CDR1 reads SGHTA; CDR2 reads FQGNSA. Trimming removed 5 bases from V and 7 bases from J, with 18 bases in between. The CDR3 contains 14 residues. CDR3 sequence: CASSRRRSLGEQYF. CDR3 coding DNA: TGTGCCAGCAGCCGCCGCAGGTCCCTGGGGGAGCAGTACTTC.

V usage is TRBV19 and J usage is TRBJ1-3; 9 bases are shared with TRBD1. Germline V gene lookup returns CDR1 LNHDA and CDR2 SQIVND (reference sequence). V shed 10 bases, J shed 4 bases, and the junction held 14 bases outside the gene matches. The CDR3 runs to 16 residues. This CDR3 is CATDPGTGPGGNTIYF. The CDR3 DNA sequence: TGTGCCACCGACCCAGGGACAGGGCCGGGCGGAAACACCATATATTTT.

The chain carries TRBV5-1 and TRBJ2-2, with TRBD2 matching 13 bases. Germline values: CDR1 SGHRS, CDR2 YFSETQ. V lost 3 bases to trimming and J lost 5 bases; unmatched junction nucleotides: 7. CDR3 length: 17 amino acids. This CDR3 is CASSWTSGGGRTGELFF. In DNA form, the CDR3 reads TGCGCCAGCAGCTGGACTAGCGGGGGAGGAAGGACCGGGGAGCTGTTTTTT.

The CDR3 spells CASSLVSGGQPQHF. In DNA form, the CDR3 reads TGTGCCAGCAGCTTAGTTTCCGGCGGTCAGCCCCAGCATTTT. The chain combines TRBV7-2 with TRBJ1-5, with no clear D. Between the trimmed V and J ends, which lost 1 base and 6 bases, there was a span of 10 bases. CDR3 length: 14 amino acids. From germline, CDR1 is SGHTA and CDR2 FQGNSA.

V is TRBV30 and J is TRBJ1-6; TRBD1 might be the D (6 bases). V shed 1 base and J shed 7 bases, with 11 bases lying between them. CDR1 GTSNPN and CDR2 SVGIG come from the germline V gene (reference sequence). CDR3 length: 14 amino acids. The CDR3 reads CAWSDGQGNSPLHF. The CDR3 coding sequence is TGTGCCTGGAGTGATGGTCAGGGGAATTCACCCCTCCACTTT.

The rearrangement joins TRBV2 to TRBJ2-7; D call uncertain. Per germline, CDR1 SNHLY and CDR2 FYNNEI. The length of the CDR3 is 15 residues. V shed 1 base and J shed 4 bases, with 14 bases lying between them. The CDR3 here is CASSEVDPPRYEQYF. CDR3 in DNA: TGTGCCAGCAGTGAAGTAGACCCACCCAGATACGAGCAGTACTTC.

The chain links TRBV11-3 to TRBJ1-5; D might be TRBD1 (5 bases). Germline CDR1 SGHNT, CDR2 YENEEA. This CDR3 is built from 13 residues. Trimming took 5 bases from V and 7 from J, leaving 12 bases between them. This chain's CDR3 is CASSPGSSQPQHF. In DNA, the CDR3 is TGTGCCAGCAGCCCAGGGTCAAGCCAGCCCCAGCATTTT.

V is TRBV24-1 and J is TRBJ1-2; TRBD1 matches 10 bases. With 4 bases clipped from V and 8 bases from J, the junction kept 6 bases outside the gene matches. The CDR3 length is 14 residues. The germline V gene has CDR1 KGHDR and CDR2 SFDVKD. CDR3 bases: TGTGCCACCAGTGACTCAGGGACAGGGGACGGCTACACCTTC. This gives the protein CATSDSGTGDGYTF.

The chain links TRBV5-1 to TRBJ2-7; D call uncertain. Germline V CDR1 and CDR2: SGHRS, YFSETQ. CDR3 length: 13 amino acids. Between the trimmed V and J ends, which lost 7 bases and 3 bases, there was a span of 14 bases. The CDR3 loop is CASRVGNIYEQYF. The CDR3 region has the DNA TGCGCCAGCCGTGTGGGGAATATCTACGAGCAGTACTTC.

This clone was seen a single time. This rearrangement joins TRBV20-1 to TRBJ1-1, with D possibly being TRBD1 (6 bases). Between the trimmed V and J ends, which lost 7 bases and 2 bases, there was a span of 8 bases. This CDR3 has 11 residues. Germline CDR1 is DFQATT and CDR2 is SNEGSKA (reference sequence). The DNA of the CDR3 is TGCAGTGGGGACACAAACACTGAAGCTTTCTTT. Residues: CSGDTNTEAFF.

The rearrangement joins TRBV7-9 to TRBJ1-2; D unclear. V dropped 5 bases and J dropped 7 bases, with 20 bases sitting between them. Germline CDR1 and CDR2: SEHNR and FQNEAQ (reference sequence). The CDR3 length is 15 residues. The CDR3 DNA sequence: TGTGCCAGCAGCCCACCTCTCGAGGCTTTAGGTGGCTACACCTTC. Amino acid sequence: CASSPPLEALGGYTF.

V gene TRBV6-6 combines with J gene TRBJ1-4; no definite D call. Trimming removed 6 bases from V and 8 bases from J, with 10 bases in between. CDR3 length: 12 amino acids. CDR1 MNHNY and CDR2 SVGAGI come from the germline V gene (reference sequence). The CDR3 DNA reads TGTGCCAGCAGCCCCGACGGGGAAAAACTGTTTTTT. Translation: CASSPDGEKLFF.